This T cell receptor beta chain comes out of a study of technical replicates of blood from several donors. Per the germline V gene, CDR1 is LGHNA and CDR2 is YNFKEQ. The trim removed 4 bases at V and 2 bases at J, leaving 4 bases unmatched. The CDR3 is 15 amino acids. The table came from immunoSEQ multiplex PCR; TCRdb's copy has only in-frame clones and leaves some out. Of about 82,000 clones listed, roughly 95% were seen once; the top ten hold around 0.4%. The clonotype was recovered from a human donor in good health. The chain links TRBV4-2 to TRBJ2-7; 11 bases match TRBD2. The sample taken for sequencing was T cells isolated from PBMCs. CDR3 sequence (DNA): TGTGCCAGCAGCCTGGGACTAGCGGTGACCTACGAGCAGTACTTC. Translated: CASSLGLAVTYEQYF.